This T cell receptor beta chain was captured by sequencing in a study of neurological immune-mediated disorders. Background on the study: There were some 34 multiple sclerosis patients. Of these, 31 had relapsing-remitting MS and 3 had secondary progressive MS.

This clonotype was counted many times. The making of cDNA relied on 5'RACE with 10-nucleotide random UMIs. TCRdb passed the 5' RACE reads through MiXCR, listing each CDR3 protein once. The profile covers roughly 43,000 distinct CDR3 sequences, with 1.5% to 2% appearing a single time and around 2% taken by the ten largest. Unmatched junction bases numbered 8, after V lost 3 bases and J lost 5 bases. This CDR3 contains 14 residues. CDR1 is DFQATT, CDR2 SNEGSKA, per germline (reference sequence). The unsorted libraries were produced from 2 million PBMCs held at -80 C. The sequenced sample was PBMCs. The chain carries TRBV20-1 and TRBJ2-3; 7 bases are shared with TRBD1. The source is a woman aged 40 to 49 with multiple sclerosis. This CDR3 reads CSARTGLGGDTQYF. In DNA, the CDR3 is TGCAGTGCTAGGACAGGGTTAGGGGGAGATACGCAGTATTTT.